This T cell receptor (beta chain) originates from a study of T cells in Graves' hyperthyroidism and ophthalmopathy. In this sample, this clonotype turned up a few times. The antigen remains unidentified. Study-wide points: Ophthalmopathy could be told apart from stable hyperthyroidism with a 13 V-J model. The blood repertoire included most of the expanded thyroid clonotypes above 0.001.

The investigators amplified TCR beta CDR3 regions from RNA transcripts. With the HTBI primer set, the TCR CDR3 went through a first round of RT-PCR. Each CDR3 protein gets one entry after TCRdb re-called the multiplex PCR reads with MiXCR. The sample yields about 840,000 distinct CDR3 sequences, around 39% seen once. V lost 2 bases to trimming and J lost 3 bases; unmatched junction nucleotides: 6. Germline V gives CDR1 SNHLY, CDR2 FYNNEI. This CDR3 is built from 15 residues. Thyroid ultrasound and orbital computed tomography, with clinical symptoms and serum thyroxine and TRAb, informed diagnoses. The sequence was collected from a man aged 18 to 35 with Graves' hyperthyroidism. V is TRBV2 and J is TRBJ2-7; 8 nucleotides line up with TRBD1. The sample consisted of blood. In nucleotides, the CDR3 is TGTGCCAGCAGTGAAACCCGGACAGGGAACTACGAGCAGTACTTC. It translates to CASSETRTGNYEQYF. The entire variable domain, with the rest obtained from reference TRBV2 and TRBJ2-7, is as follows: EPEVTQTPSHQVTQMGQEVILRCVPISNHLYFYWYRQILGQKVEFLVSFYNNEISEKSEIFDDQFSVERPDGSNFTLKIRSTKLEDSAMYFCASSETRTGNYEQYFGPGTRLTVT.